This T cell receptor (beta chain) was captured in a study of CD8 T cells in Susac syndrome. With random hexamers, reverse transcription was performed on about 0.45 to 1 ug of RNA. MiXCR, run by TCRdb on the immunoSEQ multiplex PCR reads, gives a single entry per CDR3 protein. The sample holds approximately 210,000 distinct CDR3 sequences, about 96% seen once. With 4 bases removed from V and 8 bases from J, the gap between germline ends came to 14 bases. This CDR3 has 12 amino acids. CDR1 is GTSNPN and CDR2 is SVGIG in the germline V gene (reference sequence). The sequencing sample was made of CD4+ T cells from PBMCs. The clonotype was recovered from a human donor with multiple sclerosis. This chain joins TRBV30 and TRBJ1-2; possibly TRBD1 for D (6 bases). The CDR3 is CAWTGVLGGYTF. The CDR3 nucleotides are TGTGCCTGGACAGGGGTCCTAGGGGGCTACACCTTC.